This TCR beta chain was recorded in a study of blood T cell repertoires in COVID-19. Across the study: Spain, Italy and the United States supplied samples that represented acute and convalescent COVID-19. T cells, B-cell-depleted T cells, or PBMCs provided the cDNA or gDNA that served as material.

The ends lost 5 bases at V and 4 bases at J; junction bases unmatched: 7. Germline CDR1 reads LGHDT; CDR2 reads YNNKEL (reference sequence). CDR3 length equals 14 residues. In the original processing: Researchers report that nucleated cell counts were estimated from reference gene primer amplification. Assay used: immunoSEQ multiplex PCR; TCRdb lists only in-frame clones, some missing. That table supplies the V and J calls and clone size; D and trimming were determined from the DNA. The table includes some 150,000 clones, less than 90% detected once. Sequenced sample: peripheral blood. This chain uses TRBV3-1 (or the pseudogene TRBV3-2) with TRBJ1-1; 7 bases fit TRBD1. This TCR came from a woman aged 70-85 years with acute or convalescent COVID-19. DNA of the CDR3: TGTGCCAGCAGCATCACAGGGGCGGGCACTGAAGCTTTCTTT. This encodes CASSITGAGTEAFF.